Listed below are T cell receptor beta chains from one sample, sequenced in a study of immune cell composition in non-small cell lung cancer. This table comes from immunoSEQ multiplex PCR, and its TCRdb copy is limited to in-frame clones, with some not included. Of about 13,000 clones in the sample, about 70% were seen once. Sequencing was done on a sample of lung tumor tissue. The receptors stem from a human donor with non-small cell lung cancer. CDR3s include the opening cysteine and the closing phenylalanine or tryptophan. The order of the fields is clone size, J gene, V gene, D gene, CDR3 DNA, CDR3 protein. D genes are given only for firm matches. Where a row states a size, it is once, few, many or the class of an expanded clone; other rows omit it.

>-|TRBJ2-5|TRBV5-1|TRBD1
TGCGCCAGCAGGGGGACAGGGGTGGAAGAGACCCAGTACTTC
CASRGTGVEETQYF
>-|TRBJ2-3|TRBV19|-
TGTGCCAGTAGTATGGGGCTCACAGATACGCAGTATTTT
CASSMGLTDTQYF
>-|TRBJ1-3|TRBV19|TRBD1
TGTGCCAGTACCCCGACAGGGATCCGAAACACCATATATTTT
CASTPTGIRNTIYF
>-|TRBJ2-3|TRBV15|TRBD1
TGTGCCACAGCAGTTCCGGGACAGGGCACAGATACGCAGTATTTT
CATAVPGQGTDTQYF
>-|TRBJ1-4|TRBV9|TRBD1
TGTGCCAGCAGCGTAGGAGGGGGCTTTGCAACTAATGAAAAACTGTTTTTT
CASSVGGGFATNEKLFF
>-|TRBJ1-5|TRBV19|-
TGTGCCAGTAGTCTAAACCCTTATAGCAATCAGCCCCAGCATTTT
CASSLNPYSNQPQHF
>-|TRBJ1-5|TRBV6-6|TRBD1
TGTGCCAGCAGCACCCAGGGCAGGGGGAACAATCAGCCCCAGCATTTT
CASSTQGRGNNQPQHF
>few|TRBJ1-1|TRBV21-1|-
TGTGCCAGCAGCCTAGGGGACAGGGGCAACACTGAAGCTTTCTTT
CASSLGDRGNTEAFF
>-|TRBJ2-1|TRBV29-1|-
TGCAGCGTTGCAGGCAATGAGCAGTTCTTC
CSVAGNEQFF
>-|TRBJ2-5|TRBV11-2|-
TGTGCCAGCAGCTTAGACGGGGATGAGACCCAGTACTTC
CASSLDGDETQYF
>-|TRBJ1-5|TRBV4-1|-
TGCGCCAGCAGCCAAGATCGAGGATTGAGCAATCAGCCCCAGCATTTT
CASSQDRGLSNQPQHF
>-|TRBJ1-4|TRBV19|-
TGTGCCAGTAGTATAGATCTGTCAGTTGGTGAAAAACTGTTTTTT
CASSIDLSVGEKLFF
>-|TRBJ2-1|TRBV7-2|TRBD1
TGTGCCAGCAGCTTAGGAAGGGTCGGAGGCAGGGGGTCCTACAATGAGCAGTTCTTC
CASSLGRVGGRGSYNEQFF
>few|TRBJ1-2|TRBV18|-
TGTGCCAGCTCCCAAAGACAGTACTATGGCTACACCTTC
CASSQRQYYGYTF
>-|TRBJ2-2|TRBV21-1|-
TGTGCCAGCAGCATCCAGGGACTAGCGGGCACCGGGGAGCTGTTTTTT
CASSIQGLAGTGELFF